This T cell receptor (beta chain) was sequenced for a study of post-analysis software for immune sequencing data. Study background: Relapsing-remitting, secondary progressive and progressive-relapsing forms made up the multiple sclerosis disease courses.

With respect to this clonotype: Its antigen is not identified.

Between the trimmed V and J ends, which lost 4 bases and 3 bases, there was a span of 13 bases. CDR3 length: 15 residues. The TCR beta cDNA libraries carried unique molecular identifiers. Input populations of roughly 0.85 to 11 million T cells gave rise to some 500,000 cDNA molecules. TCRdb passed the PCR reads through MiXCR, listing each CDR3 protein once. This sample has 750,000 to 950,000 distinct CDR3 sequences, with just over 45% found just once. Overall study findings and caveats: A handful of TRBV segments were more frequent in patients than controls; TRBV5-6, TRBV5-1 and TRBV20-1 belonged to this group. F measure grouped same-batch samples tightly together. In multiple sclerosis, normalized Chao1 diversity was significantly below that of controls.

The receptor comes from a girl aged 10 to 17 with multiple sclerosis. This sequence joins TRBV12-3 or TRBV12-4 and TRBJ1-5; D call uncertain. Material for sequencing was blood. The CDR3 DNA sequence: TGTGCCAGCAGTTCCGGAACAAGTCCCAATCAGCCCCAGCATTTT. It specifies CASSSGTSPNQPQHF.